Sequencing of this T cell receptor (beta chain) was carried out in a study of OX40 agonist ivuxolimab in advanced cancers. General study points: Some nonresponders also had low normalized T-cell clonal expansion.

The method was immunoSEQ multiplex PCR; TCRdb's version includes in-frame clones alone and lacks a portion of them. The data show roughly 130,000 clones, around 93% seen once. As for this clone: Its antigen is not identified.

The CDR3 covers 14 residues. V lost 4 bases and J lost 6; bases outside the gene matches: 5. Germline CDR1 and CDR2: MNHEY and SVGAGI. V usage is TRBV6-5 and J usage is TRBJ1-4, with TRBD1 matching over 7 bases. The sequence came from an adult with an advanced solid tumor such as melanoma, head and neck, liver or kidney cancer. Here the sequenced sample was CD4+ or CD8+ T cells sorted from blood, taken in a trial of the OX40 agonist ivuxolimab. The CDR3 reads CASSSGGEDEKLFF. CDR3 coding DNA: TGTGCCAGCAGTTCAGGGGGGGAGGATGAAAAACTGTTTTTT.